The sequence of this T cell receptor (beta chain) was determined in a study of cytomegalovirus exposure and HLA in healthy donors. The study, taken as a whole, reports: High specificity and sensitivity for cytomegalovirus status were reported for the classifier. In all likelihood, a cluster of highly shared sequence variants was a sequencing artifact.

The sample holds many counts of this clone. Antigen: not known. The PCR used 60 Vbeta and 13 Jbeta primers. Sequenced by immunoSEQ multiplex PCR; TCRdb stores in-frame clones only, minus some. The data show hundreds of thousands of clones, 65% to 90% seen once. The CDR3 loop spans 16 amino acids. Germline values: CDR1 SGHDT, CDR2 YYEEEE. J was trimmed by 3 bases and V by 2 bases; bases with no gene match: 10. Input material: PBMCs. The V call is TRBV5-6, the J call TRBJ1-1, with 7 bases identical to TRBD1. The TCR originated in a girl under 18 in good health and CMV-seronegative. DNA of the CDR3: TGTGCCAGCAGCTTTGACAGGGCCTTCGTGCACACTGAAGCTTTCTTT. This encodes CASSFDRAFVHTEAFF.